The 26 T cell receptor beta chains reported below all come from one sample, sequenced in a study of blood T cell repertoires in COVID-19. TCRdb's copy holds only in-frame clones and misses some; the assay was immunoSEQ multiplex PCR. The table has roughly 240,000 clones, around 80% seen once. The sample comprised peripheral blood. These receptors all come from a man aged 40-50 years who had recovered from COVID-19.

This chain links TRBV18 with TRBJ2-2; 7 positions match TRBD1. The CDR3 is 16 amino acids. Trimming took 2 bases from V and 4 from J; bases not matched to a gene: 7. The germline CDR1 and CDR2 sequences are KGHSH and LQKENI. CDR3 residues: CASSPASGTVTGELFF. Written as DNA, the CDR3 is TGTGCCAGCTCACCAGCCTCTGGGACAGTCACCGGGGAGCTGTTTTTT.

A single count supports this clone. The chain joins TRBV27 to TRBJ2-7, with TRBD2 matching over 8 bases. CDR1 and CDR2 (germline): MNHEY, SMNVEV (reference sequence). With 6 bases clipped from V and 0 bases from J, the junction kept 7 bases outside the gene matches. CDR3 length equals 15 residues. This CDR3 is CASSPAGTSSYEQYF. The CDR3 region has the DNA TGTGCCAGCAGCCCGGCCGGGACTAGCTCCTACGAGCAGTACTTC.

The V gene is TRBV7-8, the J gene TRBJ2-5, with 14 bases identical to TRBD2. Per the germline V gene, CDR1 is SGHVS and CDR2 is FQNEAQ. Trimming at V came to 2 bases and at J to 9 bases, leaving 5 bases not matched to a gene. CDR3 length: 15 residues. CDR3 bases: TGTGCCAGCAGCTTAAGTGGGACTAGCGGGGGTTCCCAGTACTTC. Protein product: CASSLSGTSGGSQYF.

This clone appeared once. The chain links TRBV5-1 to TRBJ2-5, with 7 bases that match TRBD1. In germline, CDR1 is SGHRS, CDR2 YFSETQ. CDR3 length equals 15 residues. V lost 2 bases and J lost 2; bases outside the gene matches: 6. CDR3: CASSLGTVLQETQYF. The CDR3 DNA is TGCGCCAGCAGCTTAGGGACAGTCTTACAAGAGACCCAGTACTTC.

This chain connects TRBV7-2 to TRBJ2-3; D is perhaps TRBD1 (5 bases). CDR1 is SGHTA, CDR2 FQGNSA, per germline. Trimming stripped 5 bases from V and 3 bases from J, with 6 bases between. The CDR3 length is 12 residues. DNA for the CDR3: TGTGCCAGCAGCCCAGGGACAGATACGCAGTATTTT. Translated: CASSPGTDTQYF.

CDR3 amino acids: CAISAQGSGGDYEQYF. In nucleotides, the CDR3 is TGTGCCATCAGTGCCCAGGGAAGCGGGGGAGACTACGAGCAGTACTTC. The J gene is TRBJ2-7, the V gene TRBV10-3, with 8 bases fitting TRBD2. Germline V lookup: CDR1 ENHRY, CDR2 SYGVKD. The CDR3 is 16 residues long. V shed 4 bases, J shed 3 bases, and the junction held 11 bases outside the gene matches.

The chain couples TRBV6-6 to TRBJ1-1; possible D gene TRBD1, 5 bases. Deletions cut 7 bases from V and 0 bases from J, with 9 bases between. CDR3 length: 13 amino acids. CDR1 and CDR2 (germline): MNHNY, SVGAGI (reference sequence). As DNA, the CDR3 is TGTGCCAGCACGACAGATATGAACACTGAAGCTTTCTTT. As protein: CASTTDMNTEAFF.

This clone came up a few times. The chain is built from TRBV6-1 and TRBJ2-1, with D possibly TRBD2 on 5 matching bases. Trimming shortened V by 4 bases and J by 5 bases, and 18 bases separated the two germline ends. The CDR3 runs to 16 residues. Germline loops: CDR1 MNHNS, CDR2 SASEGT. Here the CDR3 reads CASSGPGGLPNNEQFF. In DNA, the CDR3 is TGTGCCAGCAGTGGCCCAGGCGGGTTACCGAACAATGAGCAGTTCTTC.

The rearrangement links TRBV3-1 (or the pseudogene TRBV3-2) to TRBJ2-2; D is unresolved. This CDR3 has 14 amino acids. V was clipped by 0 bases and J by 5 bases, with 7 bases between them. Germline CDR1 and CDR2: LGHDT and YNNKEL (reference sequence). The CDR3 nucleotides read TGTGCCAGCAGCCAAGATCACCGGACCGGGGAGCTGTTTTTT. This translates into CASSQDHRTGELFF.

The sample holds one count of this clone. This chain links TRBV3-1 (or the pseudogene TRBV3-2) with TRBJ2-7, with D hard to call. Trimming removed 1 base from V and 5 bases from J, with 12 bases in between. CDR1 LGHDT and CDR2 YNNKEL come from the germline V gene (reference sequence). The CDR3 contains 14 residues. This chain's CDR3 is CASSQGGVTHEQYF. CDR3 DNA sequence: TGTGCCAGCAGCCAAGGTGGAGTCACCCACGAGCAGTACTTC.

The chain employs TRBV27 and TRBJ1-5; D is unresolved. Deletions cut 6 bases from V and 5 bases from J, with 20 bases between. Germline CDR1 is MNHEY and CDR2 is SMNVEV (reference sequence). The CDR3 contains 16 residues. CDR3 protein: CASSPQFGVWHQPQHF. For the CDR3, the DNA is TGTGCCAGCAGCCCCCAGTTCGGGGTCTGGCATCAGCCCCAGCATTTT.

The chain combines TRBV10-1 with TRBJ2-1; TRBD2 aligns across 9 bases. This CDR3 spans 17 amino acids. In germline, CDR1 is WNHNN, CDR2 SYGVQD (reference sequence). Written as DNA, the CDR3 is TGCGCGAAACCCCCCCTTCGGACTAGCGATAACTTGAATGAGCAGTTCTTC. It specifies CAKPPLRTSDNLNEQFF.

This clone has only one observation. The chain links TRBV5-1 to TRBJ1-1; maybe TRBD1 (5 bases). Germline CDR1 SGHRS, CDR2 YFSETQ. The CDR3 spans 15 residues. Deletions cut 0 bases from V and 2 bases from J, with 11 bases between. CDR3 region: CASSLGPQGNTEAFF. In nucleotides, the CDR3 is TGCGCCAGCAGCTTGGGACCCCAGGGTAACACTGAAGCTTTCTTT.

The J gene is TRBJ2-5, the V gene TRBV6-1; 7 bases agree with TRBD2. V was pared by 0 bases and J by 5 bases, with 3 bases of the junction left unmatched. This CDR3 is built from 14 residues. Germline V gene sequence: CDR1 MNHNS, CDR2 SASEGT. The CDR3 DNA reads TGTGCCAGCAGTGAAGCGCGGGGGAGGGAGACCCAGTACTTC. The encoded protein is CASSEARGRETQYF.

The CDR3 is CAITTGGNNSPLHF. In nucleotides, the CDR3 is TGTGCCATCACGACAGGGGGCAATAATTCACCCCTCCACTTT. The J gene is TRBJ1-6, the V gene TRBV10-3; 10 bases agree with TRBD1. This CDR3 is built from 14 residues. The V gene end was trimmed by 7 bases and the J gene end by 5 bases; junction bases not matched to a gene: 2. Germline values: CDR1 ENHRY, CDR2 SYGVKD.

The gene calls are TRBV19 and TRBJ2-2; TRBD1 matches 7 bases. Germline V gives CDR1 LNHDA, CDR2 SQIVND (reference sequence). With V trimmed by 5 bases and J by 2 bases, 8 bases remained unmatched. This CDR3 contains 16 residues. The chain's CDR3 is CASSVKQGRNTGELFF. CDR3 in DNA: TGTGCCAGTAGTGTAAAACAGGGGAGAAACACCGGGGAGCTGTTTTTT.

The chain employs TRBV5-1 and TRBJ2-1; D might be TRBD1 (5 bases). Deletions cut 2 bases from V and 3 bases from J, with 15 bases between. CDR3 length: 16 residues. In germline, CDR1 is SGHRS, CDR2 YFSETQ. CDR3 nucleotide sequence: TGCGCCAGCAGCTTAGAATCAGGGTCTGGCTACAATGAGCAGTTCTTC. It codes for CASSLESGSGYNEQFF.

V and J are TRBV3-1 (or the pseudogene TRBV3-2) and TRBJ1-1, with 10 positions matching TRBD1. Losses at the gene ends were 2 bases for V and 10 bases for J; bases not matched to a gene: 4. Per germline, CDR1 LGHDT and CDR2 YNNKEL (reference sequence). CDR3 length: 13 residues. The CDR3 loop reads CASSQMDRGGAFF. Written as DNA, the CDR3 is TGTGCCAGCAGCCAAATGGACAGGGGGGGAGCTTTCTTT.

J is TRBJ2-2 and V is TRBV2, with D possibly matching TRBD2 (7 bases). The V end lost 10 bases, the J end lost 3 bases, and 18 bases lay between the germline ends. Germline V gene data show CDR1 as SNHLY and CDR2 as FYNNEI. CDR3 size: 15 residues. CDR3 in amino acids: CATGGHGSDTGELFF. Written as DNA, the CDR3 is TGTGCCACGGGGGGACACGGATCCGACACCGGGGAGCTGTTTTTT.

The chain carries TRBV29-1 and TRBJ1-6; D unresolved. CDR3 length: 11 amino acids. Trimming removed 4 bases from V and 7 bases from J, with 5 bases in between. The germline CDR1 and CDR2 sequences are SQVTM and ANQGSEA. The CDR3 nucleotides are TGCAGCGTTGGGCAGAATTCACCCCTCCACTTT. It codes for CSVGQNSPLHF.

V gene TRBV9 combines with J gene TRBJ1-2; tentative D call: TRBD1 (6 bases). V dropped 4 bases and J dropped 1 base, with 14 bases sitting between them. The CDR3 is 15 residues long. Germline assignment: CDR1 SGDLS and CDR2 YYNGEE. CDR3 region: CASSIQDSLNYGYTF. CDR3 coding DNA: TGTGCCAGCAGCATCCAGGACAGCCTTAACTATGGCTACACCTTC.

V is TRBV23-1 and J is TRBJ2-5; 7 nucleotides match TRBD1. TRBV23-1 is an ORF, with its function uncertain. Germline trimming cut 2 bases from V and 1 base from J; bases unmatched to any gene: 13. The CDR3 runs to 18 residues. CDR3 in amino acids: CASSQGRDSDHIQETQYF. CDR3 sequence (DNA): TGCGCCAGCAGTCAAGGCCGGGACAGCGACCACATCCAAGAGACCCAGTACTTC.

This chain links TRBV2 with TRBJ2-2, with 9 bases that match TRBD2. CDR1 is SNHLY, CDR2 FYNNEI, per germline. The junction had 3 bases not matched to a gene; V was cut back by 3 bases and J by 4 bases. CDR3 length: 15 residues. The CDR3 sequence: CASSEGLAGTGELFF. The CDR3 nucleotides read TGTGCCAGCAGTGAGGGACTAGCCGGCACCGGGGAGCTGTTTTTT.

The V call is TRBV11-3, the J call TRBJ1-6, with TRBD1 identical over 9 bases. Germline CDR1 and CDR2: SGHNT and YENEEA. The CDR3 is 16 residues long. V shed 0 bases, J shed 7 bases, and the junction held 4 bases outside the gene matches. In DNA, the CDR3 is TGTGCCAGCAGCTTAGACCGGGACAGGGCGAATTCACCCCTCCACTTT. This encodes CASSLDRDRANSPLHF.

J is TRBJ2-1 and V is TRBV4-1, with 8 bases identical to TRBD2. The CDR3 sequence is 15 residues long. J lost 0 bases, V lost 4 bases, and 2 bases had no gene match. The V gene's germline CDR1 is MGHRA and CDR2 YSYEKL. This chain's CDR3 is CASSLGLGSYNEQFF. In DNA, the CDR3 is TGCGCCAGCAGCCTGGGACTAGGCTCCTACAATGAGCAGTTCTTC.

This chain connects TRBV12-3 or TRBV12-4 to TRBJ2-1; D possibly corresponds to TRBD1 (6 bases). V lost 5 bases and J 7 bases, leaving 9 bases between the germline ends. The CDR3 extends over 12 amino acids. The CDR3 region is CASSDRGNEQFF. The DNA of the CDR3 is TGTGCCAGCAGTGATAGGGGGAATGAGCAGTTCTTC.